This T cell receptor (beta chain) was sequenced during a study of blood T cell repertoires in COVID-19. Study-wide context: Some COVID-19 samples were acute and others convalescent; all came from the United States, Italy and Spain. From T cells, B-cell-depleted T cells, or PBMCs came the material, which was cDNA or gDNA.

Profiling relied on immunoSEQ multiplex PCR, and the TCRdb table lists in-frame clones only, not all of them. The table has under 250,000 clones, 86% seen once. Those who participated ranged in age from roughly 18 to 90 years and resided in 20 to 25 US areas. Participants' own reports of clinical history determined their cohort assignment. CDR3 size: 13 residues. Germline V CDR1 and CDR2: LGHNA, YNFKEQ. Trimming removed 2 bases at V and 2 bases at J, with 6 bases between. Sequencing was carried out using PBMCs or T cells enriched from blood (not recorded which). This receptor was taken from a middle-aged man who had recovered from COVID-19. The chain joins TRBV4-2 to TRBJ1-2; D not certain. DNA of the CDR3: TGTGCCAGCAGCCAACCGGAGAACTATGGCTACACCTTC. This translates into CASSQPENYGYTF.